A single sample is the source of the 21 T cell receptor beta chains below, sequenced in a study of T-cell reconstitution after alpha-beta-depleted transplantation in children (dated by TCRdb to about 2016). To prepare the library, PCR was applied. Sequenced using an Illumina HiSeq 2500. Molecular barcoding was employed in the preparation of TCR libraries, with unique molecular identifiers being used to normalize TCRbeta repertoire quantification. Clones were called with MiXCR by TCRdb after fastp trimmed the public reads at Q25, and only in-frame beta chains were retained. Identical CDR3 proteins give one entry, which carries the most common genes and DNA. This sample has about 72,000 distinct CDR3 sequences in its table, and approximately 7.4% of those were observed once. The ten largest clones represent around 2.5% of the sample. This material consisted of PBMCs from the stem cell graft donor, taken from the stem cell graft. These receptors all come from a human donor who donated a stem cell graft to a child with acute lymphoblastic leukemia.

This chain joins TRBV2 and TRBJ1-5; unclear D gene. V shed 3 bases and J shed 1 base, with 4 bases lying between them. CDR3 size: 13 residues. Germline lookup yields CDR1 SNHLY and CDR2 FYNNEI. The CDR3 protein is CASSEGSNQPQHF. The CDR3 DNA sequence: TGTGCCAGCAGTGAGGGCAGCAATCAGCCCCAGCATTTT.

This clonotype was observed a handful of times. The chain recombines TRBV6-5 with TRBJ2-7; no clear D. Trimming pared 8 bases from V and 4 bases from J, leaving 12 bases between. The germline gives CDR1 MNHEY, CDR2 SVGAGI. The CDR3 contains 12 residues. The CDR3 nucleotides are TGTGCCAGCTACTCCGGGCGGTACGAGCAGTACTTC. Protein: CASYSGRYEQYF.

This clonotype appeared many times. The chain recombines TRBV11-3 with TRBJ2-2; D is uncertain. This CDR3 is 17 amino acids long. The germline V and J ends were trimmed by 0 bases and 3 bases, with 14 bases remaining between them. Germline CDR1 is SGHNT and CDR2 is YENEEA. This CDR3 is CASSLDITLGDTGELFF. CDR3 nucleotides: TGTGCCAGCAGCTTAGATATTACACTGGGTGACACCGGGGAGCTGTTTTTT.

V gene TRBV14 combines with J gene TRBJ1-1, with TRBD1 matching over 8 bases. With V trimmed by 4 bases and J by 1 base, 5 bases remained unmatched. The CDR3 runs 15 residues. The germline V gene has CDR1 SGHDN and CDR2 FVKESK. CDR3 sequence reads: CASSRRDRWNTEAFF. The CDR3 DNA reads as TGTGCCAGCAGCCGGCGGGACAGGTGGAACACTGAAGCTTTCTTT.

In its sample, this clonotype was seen many times. A single base separates this from a much larger clone, so it may be a read error. V and J are TRBV28 and TRBJ2-2; D call uncertain. The CDR3 contains 12 residues. Germline lookup yields CDR1 MDHEN and CDR2 SYDVKM. Trimming removed 4 bases at V and 2 bases at J, with 2 bases between. The CDR3 spells CASSSNTGELFF. The DNA for the CDR3 is TGTGCCAGCAGTTCCAACACCGGGGAGCTGTTTTTT.

This clonotype came up many times. The gene calls are TRBV24-1 and TRBJ2-1, with D perhaps matching TRBD2 (5 bases). The CDR3 sequence is 13 residues long. Germline assignment: CDR1 KGHDR and CDR2 SFDVKD. V shed 1 base and J shed 7 bases, with 7 bases lying between them. DNA for the CDR3: TGTGCCACCAGTGATTTAGGGAGAAATGAGCAGTTCTTC. Protein product: CATSDLGRNEQFF.

This clonotype was counted ten times or more. This chain joins TRBV7-9 and TRBJ1-1; D unresolved. Germline assignment: CDR1 SEHNR and CDR2 FQNEAQ (reference sequence). This CDR3 has 12 amino acids. V was pared by 5 bases and J by 6 bases, with 10 bases between. CDR3 nucleotide sequence: TGTGCCAGCAGCCCTACTGAGCCTGAAGCTTTCTTT. Its translation is CASSPTEPEAFF. Using reference TRBV7-9 and TRBJ1-1 for the parts outside the CDR3, the full variable domain is DTGVSQNPRHKITKRGQNVTFRCDPISEHNRLYWYRQTLGQGPEFLTYFQNEAQLEKSRLLSDRFSAERPKGSFSTLEIQRTEQGDSAMYLCASSPTEPEAFFGQGTRLTVV.

Ten or more counts support this clonotype. The chain combines TRBV4-2 with TRBJ1-5, with D unclear. The CDR3 runs to 13 residues. V lost 1 base and J 4 bases, leaving 5 bases between the germline ends. The germline gives CDR1 LGHNA, CDR2 YNFKEQ. CDR3 amino acids: CASSQGLNQPQHF. In nucleotides, the CDR3 is TGTGCCAGCAGCCAAGGGCTGAATCAGCCCCAGCATTTT.

This clonotype was detected many times. The chain combines TRBV11-2 with TRBJ2-7; D call uncertain. This CDR3 comprises 14 residues. Trimming cost V 3 bases and J 1 base, with 10 bases left between them. The V gene's germline CDR1 is SGHAT and CDR2 FQNNGV. CDR3 bases: TGTGCCAGCAGCTTGACCCACGGGTCCTACGAGCAGTACTTC. It specifies CASSLTHGSYEQYF.

Ten or more counts support this clonotype. This chain uses TRBV12-3 or TRBV12-4 with TRBJ2-1; 8 bases are shared with TRBD2. CDR3 size: 16 residues. The V segment lost 5 bases and the J segment 0 bases; nucleotides outside the gene matches: 6. This chain's CDR3 is CASSPLLAGSYNEQFF. The CDR3 DNA reads as TGTGCCAGCAGTCCCCTCCTAGCGGGCTCCTACAATGAGCAGTTCTTC.

This clonotype was counted many times. The chain recombines TRBV7-2 with TRBJ1-4; D gene unclear. Germline V gives CDR1 SGHTA, CDR2 FQGNSA. With 5 bases removed from V and 0 bases from J, the gap between germline ends came to 22 bases. The CDR3 length is 19 residues. Here the CDR3 DNA reads TGTGCCAGCAGCGACTCAATACACCCCCCCCTCGCAACTAATGAAAAACTGTTTTTT. Its protein product is CASSDSIHPPLATNEKLFF.

This clonotype was counted many times. This chain joins TRBV6-2 or TRBV6-3 and TRBJ2-7, with 10 bases that match TRBD1. Trimming cost V 6 bases and J 3 bases; bases outside gene matches: 8. The CDR3 is made up of 15 amino acids. CDR1 and CDR2 from the germline V gene are MNHEY and SVGEGT. The CDR3 sequence: CASRRDRGAYYEQYF. The DNA for the CDR3 is TGTGCCAGCAGGAGGGACAGGGGCGCCTACTACGAGCAGTACTTC.

This clonotype showed up just a few times. A read error is possible here, since a much larger clone lies one base away. The V gene is TRBV6-1, the J gene TRBJ2-7, with 9 positions matching TRBD1. Per the germline V gene, CDR1 is MNHNS and CDR2 is SASEGT. With 10 bases clipped from V and 5 bases from J, the junction kept 12 bases outside the gene matches. CDR3 length: 14 residues. The CDR3 sequence: CAISRRDREDEQYF. CDR3 coding DNA: TGTGCCATCAGCCGACGGGACAGGGAAGACGAGCAGTACTTC.

This chain joins TRBV25-1 and TRBJ2-5; D is undetermined. V lost 1 base, J lost 9 bases, and 9 bases lay in between. The CDR3 has 12 amino acids. Germline CDR1 is MGHDK and CDR2 is SYGVNS. The CDR3 DNA reads TGTGCCAGCAGTGAATGGGTGGAGCCCCAGTACTTC. Amino acids: CASSEWVEPQYF.

V and J are TRBV19 and TRBJ1-2; perhaps TRBD1 as D (6 bases). V was cut by 5 bases and J by 4 bases, with 17 bases left in between. Germline V lookup: CDR1 LNHDA, CDR2 SQIVND (reference sequence). The CDR3 spans 15 residues. The CDR3 DNA follows: TGTGCCAGTAGTCCGATTGGGACACTTCCCTATGGCTACACCTTC. This codes for CASSPIGTLPYGYTF.

This clonotype showed up many times. The chain joins TRBV7-2 to TRBJ2-1; 10 nucleotides match TRBD2. CDR1 and CDR2 (germline): SGHTA, FQGNSA. With 5 bases clipped from V and 10 bases from J, the junction kept 14 bases outside the gene matches. The CDR3 consists of 16 residues. The CDR3 sequence: CASSQHPSGGYMEQFF. The CDR3 bases are TGTGCCAGCAGCCAACACCCTAGCGGGGGATATATGGAGCAGTTCTTC.

This clonotype was observed many times. CDR3 in amino acids: CATSYPGRPYEQYF. As DNA, the CDR3 is TGTGCCACCAGTTATCCGGGCCGTCCCTACGAGCAGTACTTC. The chain recombines TRBV24-1 with TRBJ2-7; D remains unclear. Germline lookup yields CDR1 KGHDR and CDR2 SFDVKD. The CDR3 covers 14 residues. Trimming shortened V by 6 bases and J by 2 bases, and 13 bases separated the two germline ends.

This clonotype was seen ten or more times. This chain connects TRBV28 to TRBJ1-1; D gene unclear. There are 11 residues in the CDR3. Germline V CDR1 and CDR2: MDHEN, SYDVKM. The V and J ends lost 6 bases and 1 base respectively, with 3 bases between them. The CDR3 sequence: CASSENTEAFF. The CDR3 nucleotides read TGTGCCAGCAGCGAGAACACTGAAGCTTTCTTT. Combining the CDR3 with reference TRBV28 and TRBJ1-1 gives the whole variable domain DVKVTQSSRYLVKRTGEKVFLECVQDMDHENMFWYRQDPGLGLRLIYFSYDVKMKEKGDIPEGYSVSREKKERFSLILESASTNQTSMYLCASSENTEAFFGQGTRLTVV.

There are many counts of this clonotype. The chain recombines TRBV29-1 with TRBJ1-4; TRBD1 might be the D (5 bases). Germline V CDR1 and CDR2: SQVTM, ANQGSEA. This CDR3 comprises 16 residues. V was pared by 6 bases and J by 2 bases, with 19 bases between. The CDR3 nucleotides read TGCAGCGTCACTTGGTCACGGGGCTCCACTAATGAAAAACTGTTTTTT. Translation gives CSVTWSRGSTNEKLFF. Filled out from reference TRBV29-1 and TRBJ1-4, the complete variable domain reads SAVISQKPSRDICQRGTSLTIQCQVDSQVTMMFWYRQQPGQSLTLIATANQGSEATYESGFVIDKFPISRPNLTFSTLTVSNMSPEDSSIYLCSVTWSRGSTNEKLFFGSGTQLSVL.

The chain uses TRBV20-1 and TRBJ2-1; 13 bases are shared with TRBD2. This CDR3 contains 13 residues. The V and J ends lost 6 bases and 9 bases, in that order; junction bases with no gene match: 5. CDR1 is DFQATT and CDR2 is SNEGSKA in the germline V gene (reference sequence). CDR3 sequence: CSAIRLAGGEQFF. CDR3 coding DNA: TGCAGTGCGATTAGACTAGCGGGAGGTGAGCAGTTCTTC.

At least ten counts were recorded for this clonotype. The V call is TRBV27, the J call TRBJ2-2; the match to TRBD1 covers 8 bases. This CDR3 is 15 amino acids long. V shed 1 base and J 5 bases; nucleotides not matched to a gene: 3. The germline CDR1 and CDR2 sequences are MNHEY and SMNVEV (reference sequence). This CDR3 is CASSLYWTGTGELFF. The CDR3 DNA reads TGTGCCAGCAGTTTATATTGGACAGGGACCGGGGAGCTGTTTTTT.